This TCR beta chain was captured in a study of cytomegalovirus exposure and HLA in healthy donors. For the study at large: Earlier, some 170 million T cells were analyzed, and some 120 million unique TCR beta sequences were found among them.

To note about this clone: Its antigen is undetermined.

After removal of 1 base from V and 6 bases from J, the junction contained 3 bases not matched to a gene. Germline V lookup: CDR1 LNHDA, CDR2 SQIVND (reference sequence). The CDR3 is 15 residues long. PCR amplification relied on 60 Vbeta primers (plus 13 Jbeta primers). The repertoire was sequenced with immunoSEQ multiplex PCR; TCRdb's copy has only in-frame clones and lacks some. Of 85,000 to 130,000 clones listed, about 76% are singletons. Study findings and constraints: Analysis was carried out at a later point, and it linked a missense DCLRE1C variant to TCR beta V- and J-gene trimming.

Each donor's status was that of a healthy bone marrow donor. The donors, nominally healthy at sampling, likely had unrecorded immune exposures. The specimen sequenced was PBMCs. This clonotype was sampled from a woman aged 45-65 years in good health and CMV-seropositive. J is TRBJ1-6 and V is TRBV19; 7 positions match TRBD1. CDR3 in DNA: TGTGCCAGTAGTATAGGGGGACAGAGTAATTCACCCCTCCACTTT. This gives the protein CASSIGGQSNSPLHF. The variable domain in full, completed from reference TRBV19 and TRBJ1-6, reads DGGITQSPKYLFRKEGQNVTLSCEQNLNHDAMYWYRQDPGQGLRLIYYSQIVNDFQKGDIAEGYSVSREKKESFPLTVTSAQKNPTAFYLCASSIGGQSNSPLHFGNGTRLTVT.